These 15 T cell receptor beta chains were sequenced from one sample in a study of T cell repertoires in cytomegalovirus infection. The antigens of these receptors remain unknown. One entry per CDR3 protein results from TCRdb running MiXCR on the reads. The data show over 100,000 distinct CDR3 sequences, around 10% seen once. The specimen sequenced was PBMCs, sequenced either directly or after in vitro stimulation (not recorded which). The receptors derive from a human donor in good health (CMV status not recorded). Some clones in this sample may be carry-over from other donors' samples.

CDR3 DNA sequence: TGCAGCGTGACGCCACAGGGGGCCGCTTTCTTT. This translates into CSVTPQGAAFF. This chain links TRBV29-1 with TRBJ1-1, with 9 bases identical to TRBD1. CDR3 length equals 11 residues. From germline, CDR1 is SQVTM and CDR2 ANQGSEA. The ends lost 6 bases at V and 11 bases at J; junction bases unmatched: 7.

This clonotype was seen repeatedly, ten times or more. This chain links TRBV7-2 with TRBJ2-3; TRBD2 matches 8 bases. This CDR3 has 15 residues. The germline CDR1 and CDR2 sequences are SGHTA and FQGNSA. V was pared by 5 bases and J by 1 base, with 5 bases of the junction left unmatched. The CDR3 sequence is CASSQQAGGTDTQYF. DNA of the CDR3: TGTGCCAGCAGCCAACAAGCGGGAGGCACAGATACGCAGTATTTT.

V usage is TRBV7-9 and J usage is TRBJ2-3; maybe TRBD2 (6 bases). The germline V and J ends were trimmed by 8 bases and 3 bases, with 15 bases remaining between them. From germline, CDR1 is SEHNR and CDR2 FQNEAQ (reference sequence). The CDR3 is 14 amino acids. DNA for the CDR3: TGTGCCAGCTTGACGCAGGCGGGAACAGATACGCAGTATTTT. This gives the protein CASLTQAGTDTQYF. Supplemented by reference TRBV7-9 and TRBJ2-3, the full variable domain reads DTGVSQNPRHKITKRGQNVTFRCDPISEHNRLYWYRQTLGQGPEFLTYFQNEAQLEKSRLLSDRFSAERPKGSFSTLEIQRTEQGDSAMYLCASLTQAGTDTQYFGPGTRLTVL.

Here the CDR3 DNA reads TGTGCCAGCAGTGATCCCGGGAGAGTGGAAGGCTACACCTTC. It translates to CASSDPGRVEGYTF. The rearrangement joins TRBV28 to TRBJ1-2; D gene unclear. Germline CDR1 MDHEN, CDR2 SYDVKM. Trimming pared 5 bases from V and 8 bases from J, leaving 18 bases between. The CDR3 totals 14 residues.

The V and J genes are TRBV11-2 and TRBJ1-5; D unresolved. CDR1 SGHAT and CDR2 FQNNGV come from the germline V gene. V lost 2 bases to trimming and J lost 10 bases, with 9 bases between them. The CDR3 is 12 residues long. The CDR3 protein is CASSLTSGPQHF. The CDR3 DNA sequence: TGTGCCAGCAGCTTAACTTCGGGCCCCCAGCATTTT. The full variable domain, rest sourced from reference TRBV11-2 and TRBJ1-5, is EAGVAQSPRYKIIEKRQSVAFWCNPISGHATLYWYQQILGQGPKLLIQFQNNGVVDDSQLPKDRFSAERLKGVDSTLKIQPAKLEDSAVYLCASSLTSGPQHFGDGTRLSIL.

This clonotype was recorded many times. The chain links TRBV7-2 to TRBJ1-1; D remains ambiguous. Germline CDR1 and CDR2: SGHTA and FQGNSA. CDR3 length equals 15 residues. V was clipped by 2 bases and J by 3 bases, with 13 bases between them. CDR3: CASSLSAGPYTEAFF. The CDR3, as DNA: TGTGCCAGCAGCTTATCGGCAGGCCCGTACACTGAAGCTTTCTTT.

This chain connects TRBV24-1 to TRBJ2-1, with D uncertain. CDR1 is KGHDR and CDR2 is SFDVKD in the germline V gene. V dropped 2 bases and J dropped 9 bases, with 7 bases sitting between them. There are 12 residues in the CDR3. The CDR3 sequence: CATSDYLGEQFF. For the CDR3, the DNA is TGTGCCACCAGTGATTATTTAGGTGAGCAGTTCTTC.

This clonotype occurred many times. The chain is built from TRBV7-2 and TRBJ2-2; tentative D call: TRBD2 (5 bases). Trimming shortened V by 8 bases and J by 2 bases, and 15 bases separated the two germline ends. The CDR3 is made up of 15 amino acids. Germline V gives CDR1 SGHTA, CDR2 FQGNSA. CDR3 residues: CASGMGVSNTGELFF. CDR3 DNA sequence: TGTGCCAGCGGCATGGGAGTCTCCAACACCGGGGAGCTGTTTTTT.

This clonotype has just a few counts. The CDR3 loop is CASSLGPYDDEQYF. As DNA, the CDR3 is TGTGCCAGCAGCTTGGGACCCTATGACGACGAGCAGTACTTC. The chain recombines TRBV5-5 with TRBJ2-7; D not certain. The V end was cut by 0 bases, the J end by 5 bases, with 12 bases between. The CDR3 covers 14 residues. The V gene's germline CDR1 is SGHKS and CDR2 YYEKEE (reference sequence).

This clonotype was detected a few times. In DNA form, the CDR3 reads TGTGCCAGCAGCTCCCCGGGACTAGCGGGAGGCGATACGCAGTATTTT. The encoded protein is CASSSPGLAGGDTQYF. The chain combines TRBV7-3 with TRBJ2-3; 15 positions match TRBD2. This CDR3 is built from 16 residues. V gave up 4 bases and J gave up 6 bases; unmatched junction bases: 5. The germline V gene encodes CDR1 SGHTA and CDR2 FQGTGA.

This clonotype has at least ten counts. The rearrangement joins TRBV7-2 to TRBJ1-1; tentative D call: TRBD1 (6 bases). The CDR3 is 16 amino acids. Germline CDR1 is SGHTA and CDR2 is FQGNSA. V lost 5 bases to trimming and J lost 6 bases, with 22 bases between them. The CDR3 protein is CASSGSSWGGPAEAFF. The CDR3 DNA reads as TGTGCCAGCAGCGGCTCCTCGTGGGGGGGGCCAGCTGAAGCTTTCTTT.

On this clonotype itself: This CDR3 is missing its conserved last phenylalanine or tryptophan, likely due to a read error. J is TRBJ2-7 and V is TRBV11-3; tentatively, D is TRBD1 (5 bases). Trimming took 3 bases from V and 6 from J, leaving 12 bases between them. Germline lookup yields CDR1 SGHNT and CDR2 YENEEA. The CDR3 sequence is 13 residues long. This chain's CDR3 is CASSLLGASEQYY. DNA for the CDR3: TGTGCCAGCAGCTTGCTAGGGGCAAGCGAGCAGTACTAC.

This clonotype was counted a few times. The chain joins TRBV12-3 or TRBV12-4 to TRBJ2-1; 9 positions match TRBD2. V shed 5 bases, J shed 4 bases, and the junction held 12 bases outside the gene matches. The CDR3 sequence is 17 residues long. CDR3 sequence reads: CASSPVAGARIYNEQFF. The CDR3 region has the DNA TGTGCCAGCAGTCCTGTAGCGGGAGCTAGAATATACAATGAGCAGTTCTTC.

This clonotype appeared many times. The chain combines TRBV7-2 with TRBJ2-5, with 9 bases aligning to TRBD2. With 5 bases clipped from V and 5 bases from J, the junction kept 9 bases outside the gene matches. This CDR3 is 15 amino acids long. Germline CDR1 is SGHTA and CDR2 is FQGNSA. The CDR3 is CASSLLAGELETQYF. As DNA, the CDR3 is TGTGCCAGCAGCCTGTTAGCGGGAGAGCTGGAGACCCAGTACTTC.

V usage is TRBV6-2 or TRBV6-3 and J usage is TRBJ2-5; the match to TRBD1 covers 8 bases. V shed 5 bases and J 1 base; nucleotides not matched to a gene: 6. CDR1 is MNHEY, CDR2 SVGEGT, per germline. The CDR3 has 15 amino acids. The CDR3 DNA reads as TGTGCCAGCAGTGGGCCGACAGGGGCCCAAGAGACCCAGTACTTC. This sequence encodes CASSGPTGAQETQYF.